This T cell receptor beta chain was obtained from a study of T cells in Graves' hyperthyroidism and ophthalmopathy. Broader study findings: Also found in blood were most expanded thyroid clonotypes above 0.001. Separating ophthalmopathy from stable hyperthyroidism was achieved by a 13 V-J model.

Per the germline V gene, CDR1 is WSHSY and CDR2 is SAAADI. This CDR3 comprises 13 residues. V dropped 6 bases and J dropped 2 bases, with 10 bases sitting between them. The authors deemed Graves' hyperthyroidism stable absent ophthalmopathy progression within 18 months. TCR beta CDR3 region amplification was performed from RNA transcripts. In the first-round RT-PCR of the TCR CDR3, the HTBI primer set was used. TCRdb itself ran the multiplex PCR reads through MiXCR, one entry per CDR3 protein. The data contain hundreds of thousands of distinct CDR3 sequences, roughly 40% of them seen just once; the ten biggest clones take up around 10%. This clonotype has a single count. What it binds is not known.

Material for sequencing was blood. The chain couples TRBV10-2 to TRBJ1-2, with a possible D match to TRBD1 (5 bases). The origin of this receptor is a man between 18 and 29 years old with Graves' hyperthyroidism. The CDR3 nucleotides read TGCGCCAGCAGGAAAACAGGCAACTATGGCTACACCTTC. Translated, it gives CASRKTGNYGYTF.